This T cell receptor beta chain was recorded in a study of identical twins. There are many counts of this clonotype. The germline CDR1 and CDR2 sequences are SGHRS and YFSETQ. J lost 3 bases, V lost 1 base, and 7 bases had no gene match. The CDR3 extends over 16 amino acids. One entry per CDR3 protein, called by TCRdb with MiXCR from the 5' RACE reads. The profile shows 350,000 to 600,000 distinct CDR3 sequences, approximately 14% of them singletons. The same sample was also used in a study of yellow fever vaccine responses in identical twins.

The chain uses TRBV5-1 and TRBJ2-3; 8 bases match TRBD1. The specimen was CD4+ T cells sorted from blood. This TCR was sampled from a woman between 18 and 29 years old in good health. CDR3 nucleotide sequence: TGCGCCAGCAGCTTGTTCGGACAGGGATCAACAGATACGCAGTATTTT. Translation gives CASSLFGQGSTDTQYF.